Sequencing of this T cell receptor (beta chain) was carried out in a study of blood T cell repertoires in COVID-19. Looking at the study overall: Acute-phase and convalescent COVID-19 samples originated in the United States, Italy and Spain. T cells, B-cell-depleted T cells, or PBMCs supplied cDNA or gDNA.

Under the authors' procedure: Estimation of nucleated cell counts relied on the amplification of reference gene primers. Repertoires were generated with immunoSEQ multiplex PCR, while TCRdb's copy carries only in-frame clones and drops some. V, J and clone size are those of that table, while D and trimming were read from the DNA. Here the sample spans over 70,000 clones, roughly four fifths being singletons. CDR1 is SGHNT and CDR2 is YYREEE in the germline V gene (reference sequence). Trimming stripped 1 base from V and 4 bases from J, with 21 bases between. The CDR3 spans 17 residues. The chain is built from TRBV5-4 and TRBJ2-7; the D gene is possibly TRBD2 (5 bases). The TCR originated in a woman older than 75 with active or convalescent COVID-19. What was sequenced was peripheral blood. CDR3 amino acids: CASSLSSADWPGYEQYF. In DNA form, the CDR3 reads TGTGCCAGCAGCTTGAGCTCGGCCGACTGGCCGGGGTACGAGCAGTACTTC. The full variable domain, its missing parts supplied by reference TRBV5-4 and TRBJ2-7, is ETGVTQSPTHLIKTRGQQVTLRCSSQSGHNTVSWYQQALGQGPQFIFQYYREEENGRGNFPPRFSGLQFPNYSSELNVNALELDDSALYLCASSLSSADWPGYEQYFGPGTRLTVT.